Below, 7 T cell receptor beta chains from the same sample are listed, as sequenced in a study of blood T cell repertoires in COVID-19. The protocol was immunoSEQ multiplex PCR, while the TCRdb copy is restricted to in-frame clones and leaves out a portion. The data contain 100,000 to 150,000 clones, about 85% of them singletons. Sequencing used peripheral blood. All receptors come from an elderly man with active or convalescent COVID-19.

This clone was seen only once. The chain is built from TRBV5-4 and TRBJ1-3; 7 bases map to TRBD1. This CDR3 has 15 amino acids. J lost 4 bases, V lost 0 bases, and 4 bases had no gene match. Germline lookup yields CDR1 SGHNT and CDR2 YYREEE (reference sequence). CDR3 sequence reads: CASSLEGASGNTIYF. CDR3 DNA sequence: TGTGCCAGCAGCTTGGAGGGGGCGAGCGGAAACACCATATATTTT.

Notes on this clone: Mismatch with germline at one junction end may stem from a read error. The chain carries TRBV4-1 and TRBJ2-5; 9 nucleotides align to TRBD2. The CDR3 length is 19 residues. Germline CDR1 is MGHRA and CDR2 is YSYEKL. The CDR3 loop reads CASSQEEWSGGPTGETQYF. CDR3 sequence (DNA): TGCGCCAGCAGCCAAGAGGAATGGAGCGGGGGGCCGACCGGGGAGACTCAGTACTTC.

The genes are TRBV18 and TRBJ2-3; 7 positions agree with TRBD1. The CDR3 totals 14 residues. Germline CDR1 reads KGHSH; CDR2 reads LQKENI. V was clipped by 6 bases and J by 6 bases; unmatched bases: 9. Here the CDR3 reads CASSSRQGRDTQYF. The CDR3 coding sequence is TGTGCCAGCTCGTCAAGACAGGGCAGGGATACGCAGTATTTT.

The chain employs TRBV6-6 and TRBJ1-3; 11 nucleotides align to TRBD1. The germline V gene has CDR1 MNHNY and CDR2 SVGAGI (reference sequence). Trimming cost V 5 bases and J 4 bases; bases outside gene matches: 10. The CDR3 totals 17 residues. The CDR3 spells CASSLLGQGATGNTIYF. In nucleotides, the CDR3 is TGTGCCAGCAGTCTCCTCGGACAGGGGGCGACAGGAAACACCATATATTTT.

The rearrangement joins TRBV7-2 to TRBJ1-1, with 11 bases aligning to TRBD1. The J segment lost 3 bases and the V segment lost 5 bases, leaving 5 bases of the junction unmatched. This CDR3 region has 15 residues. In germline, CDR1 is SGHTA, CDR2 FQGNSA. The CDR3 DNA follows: TGTGCCAGCAGCCCCCGGACAGGGGGCCACACTGAAGCTTTCTTT. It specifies CASSPRTGGHTEAFF.

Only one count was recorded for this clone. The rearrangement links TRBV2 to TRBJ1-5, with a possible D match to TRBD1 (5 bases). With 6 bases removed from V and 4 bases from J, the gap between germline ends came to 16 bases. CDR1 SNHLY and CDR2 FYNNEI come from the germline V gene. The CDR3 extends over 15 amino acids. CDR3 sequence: CASRSGTSGNQPQHF. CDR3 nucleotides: TGTGCCAGCAGAAGCGGGACGTCGGGAAATCAGCCCCAGCATTTT.

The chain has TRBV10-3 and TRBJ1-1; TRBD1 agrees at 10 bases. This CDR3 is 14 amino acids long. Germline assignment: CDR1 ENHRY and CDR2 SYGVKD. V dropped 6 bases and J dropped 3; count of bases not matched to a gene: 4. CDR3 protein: CAISRQGADTEAFF. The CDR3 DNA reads TGTGCCATCAGCAGACAGGGGGCGGACACTGAAGCTTTCTTT.